This is a list of T cell receptor beta chains from one sample in a study of CD4 T cells in relation to SARS-CoV-2 and coronaviruses. Assay used: immunoSEQ multiplex PCR; TCRdb lists only in-frame clones, some missing. Of 60,000 to 85,000 clones in the sample, just over 90% are singletons; the top ten hold approximately 0.25%. The sequencing input was naive CD4+ T cells from PBMCs. These receptors were obtained from a human donor in good health. Both conserved end residues are part of each CDR3. Fields, in order: V gene, D gene, J gene, clone size, CDR3 DNA, CDR3 protein. D genes are given only for firm matches. Where a row states a size, it is once, few, many or the class of an expanded clone; other rows omit it.

V gene: TRBV27; D gene: TRBD1; J gene: TRBJ1-1; clone size: NA; CDR3 DNA: TGTGCCAGCAGTATAGGGGGCGCGGGCACTGAAGCTTTCTTT; CDR3 protein: CASSIGGAGTEAFF
V gene: TRBV19; D gene: NA; J gene: TRBJ1-2; clone size: NA; CDR3 DNA: TGTGCCAGTAGTATAGTTGGAGTGGACTACTATGGCTACACCTTC; CDR3 protein: CASSIVGVDYYGYTF
V gene: TRBV25-1; D gene: NA; J gene: TRBJ1-3; clone size: once; CDR3 DNA: TGTGCCAGCAGAAAATCCGGCACCATATATTTT; CDR3 protein: CASRKSGTIYF
V gene: TRBV4-1; D gene: TRBD1; J gene: TRBJ1-1; clone size: NA; CDR3 DNA: TGCGCCAGCAGCCAAGATCTTGCGGGACAGGGAGCAAAGAACACTGAAGCTTTCTTT; CDR3 protein: CASSQDLAGQGAKNTEAFF
V gene: TRBV2; D gene: NA; J gene: TRBJ2-2; clone size: NA; CDR3 DNA: TGTGCCAGCAGGGCCGCAGGGAATACCGGGGAGCTGTTTTTT; CDR3 protein: CASRAAGNTGELFF
V gene: TRBV5-1; D gene: NA; J gene: TRBJ1-6; clone size: NA; CDR3 DNA: TGCGCCAGCAGCTTCAACCAAGGGATGGTGGGTTCACCCCTCCACTTT; CDR3 protein: CASSFNQGMVGSPLHF
V gene: TRBV12-3/TRBV12-4; D gene: TRBD1; J gene: TRBJ1-2; clone size: NA; CDR3 DNA: TGTGCCAGCAGTCGCGACAGGGTTCATGGCTACACCTTC; CDR3 protein: CASSRDRVHGYTF
V gene: TRBV19; D gene: NA; J gene: TRBJ2-2; clone size: NA; CDR3 DNA: TGTGCCAGTAGTATAGGTTGGGGGTCCGGGGAGCTGTTTTTT; CDR3 protein: CASSIGWGSGELFF
V gene: TRBV3-1/TRBV3-2; D gene: NA; J gene: TRBJ2-7; clone size: NA; CDR3 DNA: TGTGCCAGCAGCCAATCGCCAGGAAGGGCCTACGAGCAGTACTTC; CDR3 protein: CASSQSPGRAYEQYF
V gene: TRBV12-3/TRBV12-4; D gene: TRBD1; J gene: TRBJ1-1; clone size: NA; CDR3 DNA: TGTGCCAGCAGTAACAGGGGAAGGGGAGCTTTCTTT; CDR3 protein: CASSNRGRGAFF
V gene: TRBV3-1/TRBV3-2; D gene: NA; J gene: TRBJ2-7; clone size: NA; CDR3 DNA: TGTGCCAGCAGCCGACAGTTCTCCTACGAGCAGTACTTC; CDR3 protein: CASSRQFSYEQYF
V gene: TRBV19; D gene: NA; J gene: TRBJ1-1; clone size: NA; CDR3 DNA: TGTGCCAGTAGTATAGGAGGGAACGCTGAAGCTTTCTTT; CDR3 protein: CASSIGGNAEAFF
V gene: TRBV28; D gene: TRBD1; J gene: TRBJ2-2; clone size: NA; CDR3 DNA: TGTGCCAGCAGTTTAGAGGGGGCAACTACCTCCGGGGAGCTGTTTTTT; CDR3 protein: CASSLEGATTSGELFF
V gene: TRBV30; D gene: TRBD1; J gene: TRBJ1-3; clone size: NA; CDR3 DNA: TGTGCCTGGAGCCGACGACAGGGGGGGGGAAACACCATATATTTT; CDR3 protein: CAWSRRQGGGNTIYF
V gene: TRBV2; D gene: TRBD2; J gene: TRBJ2-2; clone size: NA; CDR3 DNA: TGTGCCAGCAGGGCGGCGGGGGGCACCGGGGAGCTGTTTTTT; CDR3 protein: CASRAAGGTGELFF
V gene: TRBV2; D gene: NA; J gene: TRBJ1-4; clone size: NA; CDR3 DNA: TGTGCCAGCATCGGCCTATCCCCGGGGGATGAAAAACTGTTTTTT; CDR3 protein: CASIGLSPGDEKLFF
V gene: TRBV4-2; D gene: NA; J gene: TRBJ2-5; clone size: once; CDR3 DNA: TGTGCCAGCAGCCAAGATTCAGGGGTGGGGGAGACCCAGTACTTC; CDR3 protein: CASSQDSGVGETQYF
V gene: TRBV7-9; D gene: TRBD1; J gene: TRBJ2-7; clone size: NA; CDR3 DNA: TGTGCCAGCAGCATACCGGACAGGGCCATCTTAAAGCAGTACTTC; CDR3 protein: CASSIPDRAILKQYF
V gene: TRBV5-1; D gene: TRBD2; J gene: TRBJ2-3; clone size: NA; CDR3 DNA: TGCGCCAGCAGCTCCCGGGACTACACAGATACGCAGTATTTT; CDR3 protein: CASSSRDYTDTQYF
V gene: TRBV19; D gene: NA; J gene: TRBJ2-5; clone size: NA; CDR3 DNA: TGTGCCAGTAGTCCTCAGGCTGGTGAGACCCAGTACTTC; CDR3 protein: CASSPQAGETQYF
V gene: TRBV4-3; D gene: TRBD2; J gene: TRBJ2-1; clone size: NA; CDR3 DNA: TGCGCCAGCAGCCAAGATCGAGGACTAGCGACATACAATGAGCAGTTCTTC; CDR3 protein: CASSQDRGLATYNEQFF
V gene: TRBV7-2; D gene: TRBD1; J gene: TRBJ1-5; clone size: NA; CDR3 DNA: TGTGCCAGCAGCTTAGTGGCAGGGGGGAGCAATCAGCCCCAGCATTTT; CDR3 protein: CASSLVAGGSNQPQHF
V gene: TRBV7-9; D gene: NA; J gene: TRBJ2-3; clone size: few; CDR3 DNA: TGTGCCAGCAGCCCCTCCCCAGAGGGCACAGATACGCAGTATTTT; CDR3 protein: CASSPSPEGTDTQYF
V gene: TRBV19; D gene: TRBD1; J gene: TRBJ1-1; clone size: NA; CDR3 DNA: TGTGCCAGTACCACGGACAGGGGCAGCGGGACGTTCTTT; CDR3 protein: CASTTDRGSGTFF
V gene: TRBV5-4; D gene: NA; J gene: TRBJ1-1; clone size: NA; CDR3 DNA: TGTGCCAGCAGCCCCGGTTTCCGGGGAATGAACACTGAAGCTTTCTTT; CDR3 protein: CASSPGFRGMNTEAFF
V gene: TRBV18; D gene: NA; J gene: TRBJ2-7; clone size: NA; CDR3 DNA: TGTGCCAGCTCACCATCCAGGACAGCTTATTACGAGCAGTACTTC; CDR3 protein: CASSPSRTAYYEQYF
V gene: TRBV13; D gene: NA; J gene: TRBJ1-1; clone size: NA; CDR3 DNA: TGTGCCAGCCAAGCCGGGGGGGCGCAGGGAACTGAAGCTTTCTTT; CDR3 protein: CASQAGGAQGTEAFF
V gene: TRBV18; D gene: TRBD2; J gene: TRBJ2-1; clone size: NA; CDR3 DNA: TGTGCCAGCTCGCTCCGACTAGCGGGAGCCTACAATGAGCAGTTCTTC; CDR3 protein: CASSLRLAGAYNEQFF
V gene: TRBV5-1; D gene: TRBD1; J gene: TRBJ2-5; clone size: NA; CDR3 DNA: TGCGCCAGCAGCCCCAGCCGACAGGGGGAGACCCAGTACTTC; CDR3 protein: CASSPSRQGETQYF
V gene: TRBV5-6; D gene: NA; J gene: TRBJ1-3; clone size: NA; CDR3 DNA: TGTGCCAGCAGCTTGGCCTTGCGGGCGCCCTCTGGAAACACCATATATTTT; CDR3 protein: CASSLALRAPSGNTIYF
V gene: TRBV5-1; D gene: NA; J gene: TRBJ2-5; clone size: NA; CDR3 DNA: TGCGCCAGCAGCCCCTGGTATGGGAGCCAAGAGACCCAGTACTTC; CDR3 protein: CASSPWYGSQETQYF
V gene: TRBV6-5; D gene: NA; J gene: TRBJ1-3; clone size: NA; CDR3 DNA: TGTGCCAGCATTCCACAGGGCGCTGGAAACACCATATATTTT; CDR3 protein: CASIPQGAGNTIYF
V gene: TRBV7-2; D gene: TRBD1; J gene: TRBJ1-2; clone size: NA; CDR3 DNA: TGTGCCAGCAGCTCTGGGACAGCCGTATATGGCTACACCTTC; CDR3 protein: CASSSGTAVYGYTF
V gene: TRBV6-1; D gene: TRBD2; J gene: TRBJ2-5; clone size: NA; CDR3 DNA: TGTGCCAGCATGCGATCGGGGGGTGGAGAGACCCAGTACTTC; CDR3 protein: CASMRSGGGETQYF
V gene: TRBV18; D gene: TRBD1; J gene: TRBJ1-5; clone size: NA; CDR3 DNA: TGTGCCAGCTCACCGTTGGGACAGGGCGGCAATCAGCCCCAGCATTTT; CDR3 protein: CASSPLGQGGNQPQHF
V gene: TRBV27; D gene: TRBD2; J gene: TRBJ2-7; clone size: NA; CDR3 DNA: TGTGCCAGCAGTTTAAATCCTAGCGGGGGGCCCGAGCAGTACTTC; CDR3 protein: CASSLNPSGGPEQYF
V gene: TRBV28; D gene: TRBD2; J gene: TRBJ2-1; clone size: NA; CDR3 DNA: TGTGCCAGCAGCCCCACCCTTAGCGGGAGATGGGACAATGAGCAGTTCTTC; CDR3 protein: CASSPTLSGRWDNEQFF
V gene: TRBV5-1; D gene: TRBD2; J gene: TRBJ2-1; clone size: NA; CDR3 DNA: TGCGCCAGCAGCATAGGGACTAGCGGGCTGTACAATGAGCAGTTCTTC; CDR3 protein: CASSIGTSGLYNEQFF
V gene: TRBV18; D gene: TRBD2; J gene: TRBJ2-3; clone size: NA; CDR3 DNA: TGTGCCAGCTCACCAGGGGGACTAGCGGGGGGCCCGGCGGTCGATACGCAGTATTTT; CDR3 protein: CASSPGGLAGGPAVDTQYF
V gene: TRBV19; D gene: TRBD2; J gene: TRBJ2-6; clone size: NA; CDR3 DNA: TGTGCCGTAGGGAGAGCGGGGAGCTCTGGGGCCAACGTCCTGACTTTC; CDR3 protein: CAVGRAGSSGANVLTF
V gene: TRBV5-1; D gene: TRBD1; J gene: TRBJ2-7; clone size: NA; CDR3 DNA: TGCGCCAGCAGTTTACAGGGGATTTCCTACGAGCAGTACTTC; CDR3 protein: CASSLQGISYEQYF
V gene: TRBV5-1; D gene: TRBD1; J gene: TRBJ1-4; clone size: NA; CDR3 DNA: TGCGCCAGCAGCTTCGGGACAGGGGATGAAAAACTGTTTTTT; CDR3 protein: CASSFGTGDEKLFF
V gene: TRBV30; D gene: NA; J gene: TRBJ2-5; clone size: NA; CDR3 DNA: TGTGCCTGGAGCGGTGGGGGCGAGACCCAGTACTTC; CDR3 protein: CAWSGGGETQYF
V gene: TRBV12-3/TRBV12-4; D gene: NA; J gene: TRBJ1-6; clone size: NA; CDR3 DNA: TGTGCCAGCAGTTTACCTGGTTCACCCCTCCACTTT; CDR3 protein: CASSLPGSPLHF
V gene: TRBV5-1; D gene: TRBD2; J gene: TRBJ2-2; clone size: NA; CDR3 DNA: TGCGCCAGCAGCTTGTCTCCTAGCGGGAGGGCCGGAGCCGGGGAGCTGTTTTTT; CDR3 protein: CASSLSPSGRAGAGELFF
V gene: TRBV19; D gene: NA; J gene: TRBJ2-2; clone size: NA; CDR3 DNA: TGTGCCAGTAGACCCCCCGGGGGTAACACCGGGGAGCTGTTTTTT; CDR3 protein: CASRPPGGNTGELFF
V gene: TRBV2; D gene: NA; J gene: TRBJ2-2; clone size: NA; CDR3 DNA: TGTGCCAGCAGTGTGCTCCAGGGGAACACCGGGGAGCTGTTTTTT; CDR3 protein: CASSVLQGNTGELFF
V gene: TRBV2; D gene: TRBD2; J gene: TRBJ2-1; clone size: few; CDR3 DNA: TGTGCCAGCAGGGAGACTAGCGGGGGGGCTATTGAGCAGTTCTTC; CDR3 protein: CASRETSGGAIEQFF